This entry lists 6 T cell receptor beta chains sequenced from one sample in a study of OX40 agonist ivuxolimab in advanced cancers. The method was immunoSEQ multiplex PCR; TCRdb's version includes in-frame clones alone and lacks a portion of them. The sample records 55,000 to 80,000 clones, 87% being singletons. The sample here was CD4+ or CD8+ T cells sorted from blood, taken in a trial of the OX40 agonist ivuxolimab. The receptors come from an adult with an advanced solid tumor such as melanoma, head and neck, liver or kidney cancer.

This clone appeared a few times. The rearrangement joins TRBV5-1 to TRBJ1-5; 7 bases map to TRBD1. With V trimmed by 1 base and J by 6 bases, 7 bases remained unmatched. CDR1 and CDR2 (germline): SGHRS, YFSETQ. The CDR3 length is 15 residues. CDR3 sequence: CASSLTGDGSQPQHF. CDR3 nucleotides: TGCGCCAGCAGCTTGACAGGGGACGGGAGTCAGCCCCAGCATTTT.

The chain recombines TRBV7-8 with TRBJ2-5, with 15 positions matching TRBD2. The CDR3 loop spans 17 amino acids. The germline CDR1 and CDR2 sequences are SGHVS and FQNEAQ. The trim removed 5 bases at V and 4 bases at J, leaving 8 bases unmatched. The CDR3 nucleotides read TGTGCCAGCAGCCGGACTAGCGGGAGGGCCGGGGGAGAGACCCAGTACTTC. Its protein product is CASSRTSGRAGGETQYF.

CDR3 coding DNA: TGCGCCAGCAGCACGACAGGGGCCCCCTACGAGCAGTACTTC. This sequence encodes CASSTTGAPYEQYF. The chain has TRBV5-1 and TRBJ2-7; 8 bases are shared with TRBD1. The CDR3 spans 14 residues. Trimming at V came to 4 bases and at J to 2 bases, leaving 5 bases not matched to a gene. Germline CDR1 reads SGHRS; CDR2 reads YFSETQ.

The rearrangement joins TRBV21-1 to TRBJ2-7; TRBD2, the table's D call, lacks a check against the DNA. TRBV21-1 is listed as a pseudogene. The CDR3 covers 11 residues. The CDR3 DNA is TGTGCCAGCGAGGGCTACTACGAGCAGTACTTC. This encodes CASEGYYEQYF.

This clone appeared a single time. Germline and junction disagree at one end, which may indicate a read error. This rearrangement joins TRBV5-1 to TRBJ1-2, with a possible D match to TRBD1 (5 bases). This CDR3 region has 11 residues. Germline V gene data show CDR1 as SGHRS and CDR2 as YFSETQ. CDR3 sequence reads: CASSSQTETAF. In DNA, the CDR3 is TGCGCCAGCAGCTCCCAGACAGAAACTGCCTTC.

CDR3 protein: CASSFPGNTIYF. The DNA for the CDR3 is TGTGCCAGCAGTTTCCCTGGAAACACCATATATTTT. This chain links TRBV28 with TRBJ1-3; no definite D call. V gave up 3 bases and J gave up 2 bases, with 2 bases separating them. Germline assignment: CDR1 MDHEN and CDR2 SYDVKM. The CDR3 consists of 12 residues.